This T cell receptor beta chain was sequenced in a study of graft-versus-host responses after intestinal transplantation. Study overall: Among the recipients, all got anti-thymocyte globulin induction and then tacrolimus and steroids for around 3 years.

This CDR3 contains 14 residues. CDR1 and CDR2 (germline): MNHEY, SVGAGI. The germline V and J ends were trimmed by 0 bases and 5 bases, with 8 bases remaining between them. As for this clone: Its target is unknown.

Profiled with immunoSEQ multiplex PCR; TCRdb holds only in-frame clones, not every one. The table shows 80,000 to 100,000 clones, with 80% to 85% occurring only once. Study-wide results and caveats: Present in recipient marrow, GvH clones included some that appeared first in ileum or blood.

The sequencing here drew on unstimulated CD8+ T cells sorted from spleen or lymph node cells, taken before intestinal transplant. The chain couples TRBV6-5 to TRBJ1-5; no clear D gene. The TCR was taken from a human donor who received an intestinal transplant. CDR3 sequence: CASSYSSEDQPQHF. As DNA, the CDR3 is TGTGCCAGCAGTTACTCGTCGGAAGATCAGCCCCAGCATTTT.